These 17 T cell receptor beta chains came from one sample sequenced in a study of beta chain features in type 1 diabetes. Expressed TCRB transcripts were sequenced after all isolated RNA was converted to cDNA. Method: immunoSEQ multiplex PCR; TCRdb's copy keeps in-frame clones and lacks some. In the table there are 860,000 or so clones, about 17% of which are singletons. Material: naive CD4+ T cells from blood. The receptors come from a young woman in good health.

The chain couples TRBV18 to TRBJ1-2; D uncertain. V lost 5 bases, J lost 2 bases, and 12 bases lay in between. CDR3 size: 14 residues. Germline V CDR1 and CDR2: KGHSH, LQKENI. CDR3 nucleotides: TGTGCCAGCTCAGGTGACACAGCGAACTATGGCTACACCTTC. Its translation: CASSGDTANYGYTF.

This chain connects TRBV19 to TRBJ2-1; maybe TRBD1 (5 bases). This CDR3 spans 14 amino acids. Germline CDR1 LNHDA, CDR2 SQIVND (reference sequence). Trimming pared 3 bases from V and 7 bases from J, leaving 13 bases between. The CDR3 nucleotides are TGTGCCAGTAGTATCAGGGTCGGACATAATGAGCAGTTCTTC. It yields the protein CASSIRVGHNEQFF.

This clone was observed a few times. V gene TRBV5-6 combines with J gene TRBJ1-1; no reliable D call. The CDR3 is 13 residues long. From germline, CDR1 is SGHDT and CDR2 YYEEEE. V lost 8 bases and J 4 bases, leaving 15 bases between the germline ends. DNA of the CDR3: TGTGCCAGGCTTCATCATGTCGGCACTGAAGCTTTCTTT. Its protein is CARLHHVGTEAFF.

In its sample, this clone was seen a few times. The gene calls are TRBV27 and TRBJ2-5; 7 bases align to TRBD2. V gave up 6 bases and J gave up 6 bases; unmatched junction bases: 16. The V gene's germline CDR1 is MNHEY and CDR2 SMNVEV (reference sequence). The CDR3 covers 16 residues. The CDR3 DNA reads as TGTGCCAGCAGGGCCTTGGGGGAGGGCCTTTTGAAGACCCAGTACTTC. Translating gives CASRALGEGLLKTQYF.

The DNA of the CDR3 is TGTGCCAGCAGCTTCTTTAATGAGCAGTTCTTC. This translates into CASSFFNEQFF. The chain couples TRBV7-9 to TRBJ2-1; D not certain. Trimming took off 3 bases at V and 7 bases at J, with 4 bases between the two ends. The CDR3 is made up of 11 amino acids. In germline, CDR1 is SEHNR, CDR2 FQNEAQ (reference sequence).

The rearrangement links TRBV2 to TRBJ2-1, with 12 bases that match TRBD1. CDR3 length equals 16 residues. The ends lost 5 bases at V and 6 bases at J; junction bases unmatched: 8. Germline-derived CDR1 and CDR2 are SNHLY and FYNNEI. The chain's CDR3 is CASSKGRDRGLNEQFF. The CDR3 coding sequence is TGTGCCAGCAGTAAGGGCCGGGACAGGGGGCTCAATGAGCAGTTCTTC. The full variable domain, rest sourced from reference TRBV2 and TRBJ2-1, is EPEVTQTPSHQVTQMGQEVILRCVPISNHLYFYWYRQILGQKVEFLVSFYNNEISEKSEIFDDQFSVERPDGSNFTLKIRSTKLEDSAMYFCASSKGRDRGLNEQFFGPGTRLTVL.

This chain connects TRBV6-6 to TRBJ2-5; D perhaps matches TRBD1 (5 bases). Matching the DNA end better, TRBJ2-7 makes the J call doubtful. Germline V gene lookup returns CDR1 MNHNY and CDR2 SVGAGI (reference sequence). The CDR3 totals 14 residues. CDR3: CASSLTRQTYEQYF. CDR3 DNA: TGTGCCAGCAGTTTGACCCGACAGACCTACGAGCAGTACTTC.

This clone was counted between two and nine times. The chain uses TRBV4-3 and TRBJ2-5; 10 nucleotides match TRBD2. Looked up from germline, CDR1 is LGHNA and CDR2 is YSLEER. V lost 0 bases to trimming and J lost 5 bases; unmatched junction nucleotides: 6. The CDR3 runs to 16 residues. The CDR3 coding sequence is TGCGCCAGCAGCCAAGAATCCGGGACTAGCGTGGAGACCCAGTACTTC. This gives the protein CASSQESGTSVETQYF.

The genes are TRBV19 and TRBJ1-1; 7 bases agree with TRBD1. This CDR3 region has 13 residues. V gave up 6 bases and J gave up 4 bases; unmatched junction bases: 5. Per the germline V gene, CDR1 is LNHDA and CDR2 is SQIVND (reference sequence). CDR3 sequence reads: CASRRQGSTEAFF. In nucleotides, the CDR3 is TGTGCCAGTAGACGACAGGGATCCACTGAAGCTTTCTTT.

This chain links TRBV5-1 with TRBJ2-5; 8 bases fit TRBD1. CDR3 length: 14 residues. Germline assignment: CDR1 SGHRS and CDR2 YFSETQ. V was pared by 2 bases and J by 4 bases, with 4 bases of the junction left unmatched. In DNA form, the CDR3 reads TGCGCCAGCAGCTTCGGACAGGGCAGAGAGACCCAGTACTTC. The encoded protein is CASSFGQGRETQYF.

This clone appeared a few times. This chain links TRBV10-3 with TRBJ2-7; D gene ambiguous. From germline, CDR1 is ENHRY and CDR2 SYGVKD. V lost 2 bases to trimming and J lost 7 bases, with 9 bases between them. The CDR3 loop spans 12 amino acids. CDR3 sequence reads: CAISEGLGEQYF. CDR3 bases: TGTGCCATCAGTGAGGGGCTAGGAGAGCAGTACTTC.

The J gene is TRBJ2-1, the V gene TRBV7-2; D is unclear. Germline assignment: CDR1 SGHTA and CDR2 FQGNSA. The CDR3 totals 16 residues. The V and J ends lost 3 bases and 6 bases respectively, with 18 bases between them. This CDR3 reads CASSFFLNPLRNEQFF. The CDR3 DNA reads TGTGCCAGCAGCTTCTTTCTAAACCCCCTACGCAATGAGCAGTTCTTC.

This clone was seen more than once but under ten times. The chain has TRBV7-3 and TRBJ2-3, with a weak D call TRBD2 (6 bases). The CDR3 loop spans 13 amino acids. Trimming removed 5 bases at V and 5 bases at J, with 11 bases between. Per the germline V gene, CDR1 is SGHTA and CDR2 is FQGTGA. The CDR3 spells CASSRGTGDTQYF. The CDR3 DNA sequence: TGTGCCAGCAGCCGGGGGACCGGAGATACGCAGTATTTT.

This clone has more than one count but fewer than ten. The chain is built from TRBV5-1 and TRBJ2-2; D is unclear. The V end lost 4 bases, the J end lost 2 bases, and 12 bases lay between the germline ends. In germline, CDR1 is SGHRS, CDR2 YFSETQ. The CDR3 length is 15 residues. The CDR3, as DNA: TGCGCCAGCAGCCCCCTCAGCCTAAACACCGGGGAGCTGTTTTTT. It yields the protein CASSPLSLNTGELFF.

The genes are TRBV11-2 and TRBJ2-7; 11 positions match TRBD2. The germline V gene has CDR1 SGHAT and CDR2 FQNNGV. The CDR3 is 16 amino acids. J gave up 1 base and V 5 bases, and 7 bases lay outside the gene matches. This chain's CDR3 is CASSPRLAGLSYEQYF. CDR3 DNA sequence: TGTGCCAGCAGCCCACGACTAGCGGGACTATCCTACGAGCAGTACTTC.

V and J are TRBV7-2 and TRBJ2-7; possibly TRBD2 for D (5 bases). The CDR3 is 13 residues long. Trimming took 6 bases from V and 1 from J, leaving 10 bases between them. CDR1 and CDR2 from the germline V gene are SGHTA and FQGNSA. For the CDR3, the DNA is TGTGCCAGCAGATCTGGGAGATCCTACGAGCAGTACTTC. This gives the protein CASRSGRSYEQYF.

The chain is built from TRBV7-9 and TRBJ2-5, with D possibly being TRBD2 (5 bases). The CDR3 is 10 amino acids. Germline CDR1 is SEHNR and CDR2 is FQNEAQ (reference sequence). V lost 10 bases, J lost 3 bases, and 6 bases lay in between. CDR3: CATGEETQYF. Written as DNA, the CDR3 is TGTGCCACCGGGGAAGAGACCCAGTACTTC.